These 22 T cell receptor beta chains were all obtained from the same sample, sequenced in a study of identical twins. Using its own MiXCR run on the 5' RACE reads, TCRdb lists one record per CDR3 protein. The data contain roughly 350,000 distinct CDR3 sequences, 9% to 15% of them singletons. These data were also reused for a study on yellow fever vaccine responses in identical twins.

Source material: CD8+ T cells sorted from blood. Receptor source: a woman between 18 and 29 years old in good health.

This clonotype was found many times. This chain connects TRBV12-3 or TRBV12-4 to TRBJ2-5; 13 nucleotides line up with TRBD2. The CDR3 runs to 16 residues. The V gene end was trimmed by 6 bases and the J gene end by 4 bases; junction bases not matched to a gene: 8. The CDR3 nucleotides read TGTGCCAGCAGCCGAGAGGGACTAGCGGGGCGAGAGACCCAGTACTTC. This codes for CASSREGLAGRETQYF.

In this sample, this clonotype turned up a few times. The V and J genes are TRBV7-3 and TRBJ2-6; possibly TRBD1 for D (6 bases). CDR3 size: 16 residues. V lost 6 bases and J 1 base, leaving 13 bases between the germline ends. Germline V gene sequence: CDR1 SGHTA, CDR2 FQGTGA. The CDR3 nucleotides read TGTGCCAGCAGTCTGAACAGGGAGTCTGGGGCCAACGTCCTGACTTTC. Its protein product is CASSLNRESGANVLTF.

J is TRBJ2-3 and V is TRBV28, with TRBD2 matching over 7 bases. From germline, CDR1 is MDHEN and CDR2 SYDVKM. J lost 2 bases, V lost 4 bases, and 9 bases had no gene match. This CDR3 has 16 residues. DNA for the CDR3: TGTGCCAGCAGTTCGGGGAGGGCTGGGCACACAGATACGCAGTATTTT. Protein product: CASSSGRAGHTDTQYF.

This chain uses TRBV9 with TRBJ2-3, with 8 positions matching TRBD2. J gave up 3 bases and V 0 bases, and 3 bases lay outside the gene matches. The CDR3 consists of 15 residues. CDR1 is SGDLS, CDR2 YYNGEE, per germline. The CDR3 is CASSVGLAITDTQYF. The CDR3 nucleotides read TGTGCCAGCAGCGTAGGACTAGCGATAACAGATACGCAGTATTTT.

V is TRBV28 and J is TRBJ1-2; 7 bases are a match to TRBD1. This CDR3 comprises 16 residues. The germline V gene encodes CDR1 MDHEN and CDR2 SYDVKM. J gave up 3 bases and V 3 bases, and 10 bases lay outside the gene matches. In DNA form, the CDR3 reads TGTGCCAGCAGTTTGACCCGGGACAGCGACGACTATGGCTACACCTTC. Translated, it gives CASSLTRDSDDYGYTF.

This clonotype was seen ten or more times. CDR3 bases: TGTGCCACCCGACCAAGCGGGAGGGAGGACACCGGGGAGCTGTTTTTT. It yields the protein CATRPSGREDTGELFF. The chain carries TRBV24-1 and TRBJ2-2; 10 bases align to TRBD2. This CDR3 is 16 amino acids long. With 9 bases clipped from V and 3 bases from J, the junction kept 9 bases outside the gene matches. From germline, CDR1 is KGHDR and CDR2 SFDVKD.

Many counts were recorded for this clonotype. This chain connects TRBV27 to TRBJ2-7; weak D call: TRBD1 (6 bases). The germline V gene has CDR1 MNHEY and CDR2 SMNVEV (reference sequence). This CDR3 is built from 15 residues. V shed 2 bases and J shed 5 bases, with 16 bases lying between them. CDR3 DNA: TGTGCCAGCAGTTTAGAGGGGGTTTTTAGAGACGAGCAGTACTTC. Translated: CASSLEGVFRDEQYF.

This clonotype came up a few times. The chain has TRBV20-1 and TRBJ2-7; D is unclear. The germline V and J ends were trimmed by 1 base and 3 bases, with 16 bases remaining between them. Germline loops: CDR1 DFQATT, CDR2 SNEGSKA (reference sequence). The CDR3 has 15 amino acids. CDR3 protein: CSARVRLGGFYEQYV. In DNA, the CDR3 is TGCAGTGCTAGAGTACGGCTAGGCGGCTTCTACGAGCAGTACGTC.

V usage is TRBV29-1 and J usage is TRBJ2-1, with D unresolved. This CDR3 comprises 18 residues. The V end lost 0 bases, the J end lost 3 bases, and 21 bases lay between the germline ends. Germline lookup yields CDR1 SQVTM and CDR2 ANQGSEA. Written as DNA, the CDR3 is TGCAGCGTTGAAGACCTTGGGCCCGGGTCAATCAGCTACAATGAGCAGTTCTTC. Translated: CSVEDLGPGSISYNEQFF.

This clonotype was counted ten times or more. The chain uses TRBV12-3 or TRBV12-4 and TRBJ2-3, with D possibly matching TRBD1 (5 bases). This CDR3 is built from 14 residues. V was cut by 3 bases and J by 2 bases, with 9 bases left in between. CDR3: CASSLQGPTDTQYF. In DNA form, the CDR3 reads TGTGCCAGCAGTTTGCAGGGCCCCACAGATACGCAGTATTTT.

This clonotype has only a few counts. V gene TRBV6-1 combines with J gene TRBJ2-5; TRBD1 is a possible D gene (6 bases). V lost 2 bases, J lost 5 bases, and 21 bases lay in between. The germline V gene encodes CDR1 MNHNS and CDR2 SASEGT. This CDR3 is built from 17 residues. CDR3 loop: CASSERELTGSRETQYF. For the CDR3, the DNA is TGTGCCAGCAGTGAAAGAGAGTTGACAGGCAGCCGGGAGACCCAGTACTTC.

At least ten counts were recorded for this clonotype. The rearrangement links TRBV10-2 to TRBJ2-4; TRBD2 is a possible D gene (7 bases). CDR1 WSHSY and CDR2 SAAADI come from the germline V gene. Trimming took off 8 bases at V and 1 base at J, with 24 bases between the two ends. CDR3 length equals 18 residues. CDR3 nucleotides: TGCGCCAGCTCATCCGAGGGGGGGTTAGATTGGGCCAAAAACATTCAGTACTTC. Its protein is CASSSEGGLDWAKNIQYF.

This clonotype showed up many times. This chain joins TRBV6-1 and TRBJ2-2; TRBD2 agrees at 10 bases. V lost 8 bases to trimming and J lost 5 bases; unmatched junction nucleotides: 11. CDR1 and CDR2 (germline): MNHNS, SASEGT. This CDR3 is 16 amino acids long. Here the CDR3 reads CASRSLAGGETGELFF. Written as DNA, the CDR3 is TGTGCCAGCCGCTCCTTAGCGGGGGGAGAGACCGGGGAGCTGTTTTTT.

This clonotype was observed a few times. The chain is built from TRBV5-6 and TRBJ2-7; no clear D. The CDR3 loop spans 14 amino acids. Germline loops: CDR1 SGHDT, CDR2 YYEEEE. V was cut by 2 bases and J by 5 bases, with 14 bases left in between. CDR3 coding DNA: TGTGCCAGCAGCTTCGGTGGTAGCTTTCACGAGCAGTACTTC. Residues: CASSFGGSFHEQYF.

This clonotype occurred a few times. CDR3 region: CSARFGAFF. The DNA of the CDR3 is TGCAGTGCTAGGTTTGGAGCTTTCTTT. The chain combines TRBV20-1 with TRBJ1-1, with D hard to call. CDR1 is DFQATT and CDR2 is SNEGSKA in the germline V gene (reference sequence). CDR3 length: 9 residues. The V and J ends lost 3 bases and 10 bases respectively, with 6 bases between them.

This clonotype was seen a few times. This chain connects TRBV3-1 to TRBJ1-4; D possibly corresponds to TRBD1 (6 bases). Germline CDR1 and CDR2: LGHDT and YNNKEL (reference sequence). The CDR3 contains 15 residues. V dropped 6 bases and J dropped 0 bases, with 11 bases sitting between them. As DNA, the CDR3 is TGTGCCAGCAGTGATCCAGGGGCAACTAATGAAAAACTGTTTTTT. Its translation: CASSDPGATNEKLFF.

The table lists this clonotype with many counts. Here the CDR3 DNA reads TGCGCCAGCAGCCTGAGCCTAGCGGAATACAATGAGCAGTTCTTC. Translation gives CASSLSLAEYNEQFF. J is TRBJ2-1 and V is TRBV4-1; 7 nucleotides align to TRBD2. The germline gives CDR1 MGHRA, CDR2 YSYEKL. The CDR3 extends over 15 amino acids. J gave up 4 bases and V 4 bases, and 7 bases lay outside the gene matches.

The CDR3: CSARSGTGGNTEAFF. The DNA of the CDR3 is TGCAGTGCTAGATCCGGGACAGGAGGGAACACTGAAGCTTTCTTT. The chain joins TRBV20-1 to TRBJ1-1; 8 bases are a match to TRBD1. The CDR3 sequence is 15 residues long. Germline-derived CDR1 and CDR2 are DFQATT and SNEGSKA (reference sequence). The J segment lost 1 base and the V segment lost 2 bases, leaving 6 bases of the junction unmatched.

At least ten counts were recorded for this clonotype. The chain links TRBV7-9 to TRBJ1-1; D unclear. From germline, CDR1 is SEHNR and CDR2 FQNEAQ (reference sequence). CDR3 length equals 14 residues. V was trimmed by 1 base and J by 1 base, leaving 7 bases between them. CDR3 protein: CASSLENRNTEAFF. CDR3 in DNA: TGTGCCAGCAGCTTAGAGAACCGGAACACTGAAGCTTTCTTT.

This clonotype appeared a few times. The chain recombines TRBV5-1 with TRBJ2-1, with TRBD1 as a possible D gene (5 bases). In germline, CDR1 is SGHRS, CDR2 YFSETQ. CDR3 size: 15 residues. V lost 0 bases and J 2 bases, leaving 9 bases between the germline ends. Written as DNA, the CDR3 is TGCGCCAGCAGCTTGGCCAGGGTAACCTACAATGAGCAGTTCTTC. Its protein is CASSLARVTYNEQFF.

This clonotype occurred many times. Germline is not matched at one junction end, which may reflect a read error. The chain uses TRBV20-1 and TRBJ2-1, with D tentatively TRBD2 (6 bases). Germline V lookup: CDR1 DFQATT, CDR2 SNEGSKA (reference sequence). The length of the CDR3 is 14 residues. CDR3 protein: CSARGTPSYYEQFF. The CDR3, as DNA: TGCAGTGCCAGAGGGACTCCCTCATATTACGAGCAGTTCTTC.

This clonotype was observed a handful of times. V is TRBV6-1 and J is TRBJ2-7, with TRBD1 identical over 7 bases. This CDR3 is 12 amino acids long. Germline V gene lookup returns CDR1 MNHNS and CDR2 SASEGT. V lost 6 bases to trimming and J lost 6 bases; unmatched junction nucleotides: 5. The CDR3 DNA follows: TGTGCCAGCAGCATGACAGGGCTCGAGCAGTACGTC. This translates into CASSMTGLEQYV.